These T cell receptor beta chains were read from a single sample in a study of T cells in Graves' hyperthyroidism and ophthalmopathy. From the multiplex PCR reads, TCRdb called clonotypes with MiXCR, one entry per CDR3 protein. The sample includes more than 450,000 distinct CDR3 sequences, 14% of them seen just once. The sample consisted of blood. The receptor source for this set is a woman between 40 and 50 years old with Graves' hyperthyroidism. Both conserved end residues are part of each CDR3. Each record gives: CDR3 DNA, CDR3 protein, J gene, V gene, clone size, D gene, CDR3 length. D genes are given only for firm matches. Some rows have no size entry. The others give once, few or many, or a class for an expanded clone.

TGTGCCAGCAGCTTAGACGGCAGGGGAAGTTTAGCGGCCTCCTACAATGAGCAGTTCTTC	CASSLDGRGSLAASYNEQFF	TRBJ2-1	TRBV11-2	few	.	20
TGTGCCTGGGTCCCCGAGACAGGGCACTCCTACAATGAGCAGTTCTTC	CAWVPETGHSYNEQFF	TRBJ2-1	TRBV30	few	TRBD1	16
TGTGCCAGCAGTCTATCCGGGACTTCAAGCATTCAGTACTTC	CASSLSGTSSIQYF	TRBJ2-4	TRBV12-3/TRBV12-4	.	.	14
TGTGCCAGTACGGGCCGGGCCCTAGGCAATGAGCAGTTCTTC	CASTGRALGNEQFF	TRBJ2-1	TRBV19	.	.	14
TGCGCCAGCAGCCAGACTAGCGGAGGCTCCTACGAGCAGTACTTC	CASSQTSGGSYEQYF	TRBJ2-7	TRBV4-1	many	TRBD2	15
TGTGCCAGCAGAGATGGCAATCAGCCCCAGCATTTT	CASRDGNQPQHF	TRBJ1-5	TRBV6-1	.	.	12
TGCAGTGCTAGAGATCGACTAGCGGGAGTCAATGAGCAGTTCTTC	CSARDRLAGVNEQFF	TRBJ2-1	TRBV20-1	many	TRBD2	15
TGTGCCAGCAGTTATCGGGACAGCTCCTACAATGAGCAGTTCTTC	CASSYRDSSYNEQFF	TRBJ2-1	TRBV6-1	many	TRBD1	15
TGTGCCAACAGTCCGGCCGCGGGCAATCAGCCCCAGCATTTT	CANSPAAGNQPQHF	TRBJ1-5	TRBV28	once	.	14
TGTGCCAGCAGCTTAGCGATTGGAGTTGAAGCTTTCTTT	CASSLAIGVEAFF	TRBJ1-1	TRBV7-9	few	.	13
TGTGCCAGCAGCGCAAGGCAGGGGGCGGGAAGGAACGAGCAGTACTTC	CASSARQGAGRNEQYF	TRBJ2-7	TRBV7-9	many	TRBD1	16
TGCAGTGCTAGATACGGGACAGGGTACACCGGGGAGCTGTTTTTT	CSARYGTGYTGELFF	TRBJ2-2	TRBV20-1	many	TRBD1	15
TGTGCCAGCAGTTCCGATAACATAGCCAAAAACATTCAGTACTTC	CASSSDNIAKNIQYF	TRBJ2-4	TRBV28	many	.	15
TGTGCCAGCAGGGGGTTGGAGGGTCGGGTTGAAGCTTTCTTT	CASRGLEGRVEAFF	TRBJ1-1	TRBV27	many	.	14
TGTGCCAGCAGTGAGGGAGGGTTTGAAGGCAATCAGCCCCAGCATTTT	CASSEGGFEGNQPQHF	TRBJ1-5	TRBV2	many	.	16
TGTGCCAGCAGCTTGGAATTCCTAGCGGGATGGAGTGAGCAGTTCTTC	CASSLEFLAGWSEQFF	TRBJ2-1	TRBV5-8	few	TRBD2	16
TGTGCCAGCAGCTTACCCGACACCTATGGCTACACCTTC	CASSLPDTYGYTF	TRBJ1-2	TRBV11-2	many	.	13
TGTGCCACTGGGCGGAACTCCTACGAGCAGTACTTC	CATGRNSYEQYF	TRBJ2-7	TRBV2	many	.	12
TGCAGTGCAGGAAGAGCGGGAGGGGACAATGAGCAGTTCTTC	CSAGRAGGDNEQFF	TRBJ2-1	TRBV20-1	many	TRBD2	14
TGTGCCAGCAGTTCGCTGACAGGCCCAGCCGCCTACGAGCAGTACTTC	CASSSLTGPAAYEQYF	TRBJ2-7	TRBV28	many	.	16
TGTGCCAGCAGTTGGACTAGCGGGAGGTACAATGAGCAGTTCTTC	CASSWTSGRYNEQFF	TRBJ2-1	TRBV7-2	.	TRBD2	15
TGTGCCAGCAGCGCTCGAGCCGCCGGGAGGGGACAGCTCTACGAGCAGTACTTC	CASSARAAGRGQLYEQYF	TRBJ2-7	TRBV7-9	many	.	18
TGTGCCAGCAGTTTAGCGACGCTGGGCTCCTACGAGCAGTACTTC	CASSLATLGSYEQYF	TRBJ2-7	TRBV12-3/TRBV12-4	many	.	15
TGTGCCAGCAGAACCTCCCTGGGGGGGCGTAACACCGGGGAGCTGTTTTTT	CASRTSLGGRNTGELFF	TRBJ2-2	TRBV6-1	many	.	17
TGTGCCAGCTCCCGGGACCTTAACACTGAAGCTTTCTTT	CASSRDLNTEAFF	TRBJ1-1	TRBV18	many	.	13
TGTGCCAGCAGCCCCGTGGTAGGGAGGCCCGATACGCAGTATTTT	CASSPVVGRPDTQYF	TRBJ2-3	TRBV2	many	.	15
TGTGCCATCAGTGGTGTGGACAGTTGGAACAATGAGCAGTTCTTC	CAISGVDSWNNEQFF	TRBJ2-1	TRBV10-3	many	.	15
TGTGCCAGCAGTTACTTAGCGGGAGGGGACCCCTACGAGCAGTACTTC	CASSYLAGGDPYEQYF	TRBJ2-7	TRBV6-6	many	TRBD2	16
TGTGCCAGCAGTCTCAGAGTCGCGAACACCGGGGAGCTGTTTTTT	CASSLRVANTGELFF	TRBJ2-2	TRBV28	few	.	15
TGTGCCAGCAGGACGGGGCTAGCGGGTTACAATGAGCAGTTCTTC	CASRTGLAGYNEQFF	TRBJ2-1	TRBV6-1	few	TRBD2	15
TGTGCCAGCAGTCCACCAGGGCGGCATGGAAACACCATATATTTT	CASSPPGRHGNTIYF	TRBJ1-3	TRBV12-3/TRBV12-4	many	.	15
TGTGCCAGCAGCCAGGAGGACAGCGACTATGGCTACACCTTC	CASSQEDSDYGYTF	TRBJ1-2	TRBV3-1	many	.	14
TGTGCCAGCAGCCTAGGTGGGACAGGAGTAAACACTGAAGCTTTCTTT	CASSLGGTGVNTEAFF	TRBJ1-1	TRBV2	many	TRBD1	16
TGTGCCAGCAGTGTAACCGGGACATACTCCTACGAGCAGTACTTC	CASSVTGTYSYEQYF	TRBJ2-7	TRBV6-1	.	.	15
TGTGCCAGCAGCCAACGTACTGTGACTAGCAACGGTGAGCAGTTCTTC	CASSQRTVTSNGEQFF	TRBJ2-1	TRBV16	few	TRBD2	16
TGCAGTGCTATTAATCCCCAGGGGACTAGTTATTTTAATGAGCAGTTCTTC	CSAINPQGTSYFNEQFF	TRBJ2-1	TRBV20-1	.	TRBD2	17
TGTGCCAGCAGTCCCTTCTTGGGGAGGGACAAAAACATTCAGTACTTC	CASSPFLGRDKNIQYF	TRBJ2-4	TRBV2	few	TRBD2	16
TGTGCCAGCAGCCAAGAAATTGTAGCGGAGCCCTACAATGAGCAGTTCTTC	CASSQEIVAEPYNEQFF	TRBJ2-1	TRBV4-2	.	.	17
TGTGCCAGCAGCCAAGGGACCCCCTACGAGCAGTACTTC	CASSQGTPYEQYF	TRBJ2-7	TRBV3-1	many	.	13
TGCAGTGCTAGAGATGGGACTAGCGGGAGTCTTACGCAGTATTTT	CSARDGTSGSLTQYF	TRBJ2-3	TRBV20-1	many	TRBD2	15
TGTGCCAGCAGCCCTGGGACCATGGGGGAGCAGTACTTC	CASSPGTMGEQYF	TRBJ2-7	TRBV9	many	.	13